The present T cell receptor (beta chain) was sequenced within a study of cytotoxic CD8 clonotypes in ibrutinib-treated CLL. Study-wide results and limits: Starting clonality was above that of age-matched healthy donors and tracked circulating CD8+ T-cell counts.

Sequencing used immunoSEQ multiplex PCR; TCRdb keeps in-frame clones, though not all of them. The data show about 14,000 clones, with around 68% seen just once and about 5.7% held by the top ten. Trimming took off 0 bases at V and 2 bases at J, with 14 bases between the two ends. The V gene's germline CDR1 is LGHNA and CDR2 YSLEER. This CDR3 has 16 amino acids. Regarding this clone: The antigen is undetermined.

The V and J genes are TRBV4-3 and TRBJ2-7; D is possibly TRBD2 (5 bases). Sample: PBMCs, taken before ibrutinib treatment. The origin of this receptor is a human donor with chronic lymphocytic leukemia. The CDR3 DNA follows: TGCGCCAGCAGCCAAGAATGGGAGCGCCTTACCTACGAGCAGTACTTC. Residues: CASSQEWERLTYEQYF.